The 32 T cell receptor beta chains given below trace back to one sample, sequenced in a study of vaccination and CD4 T cells after COVID-19. These receptors lack a known antigen. With the Oncomine TCR Beta short-read assay, DNA from cultured CD4+ T cells was sequenced. TCRdb re-derived calls from the PCR reads in MiXCR, one entry per CDR3 protein. The profile shows fewer than 20,000 distinct CDR3 sequences, roughly half of them singletons. As for treatment: approximately nine-day PBMC culture with coronavirus spike peptide pools or control peptides (ViraFEST assay). The sequencing input was CD4+ T cells from blood, cultured in vitro. The origin of the receptors is a human donor who had recovered from COVID-19.

This clonotype is deemed medium-sized. V usage is TRBV5-4 and J usage is TRBJ2-1, with D unresolved. The CDR3 loop spans 15 amino acids. Trimming pared 1 base from V and 0 bases from J, leaving 8 bases between. CDR1 SGHNT and CDR2 YYREEE come from the germline V gene (reference sequence). CDR3 DNA: TGTGCCAGCAGCTTGCCCCTAATCTCCTACAATGAGCAGTTCTTC. Protein sequence: CASSLPLISYNEQFF. Drawing the rest from reference TRBV5-4 and TRBJ2-1, the complete variable domain is ETGVTQSPTHLIKTRGQQVTLRCSSQSGHNTVSWYQQALGQGPQFIFQYYREEENGRGNFPPRFSGLQFPNYSSELNVNALELDDSALYLCASSLPLISYNEQFFGPGTRLTVL.

The chain recombines TRBV20-1 with TRBJ1-2; 8 positions match TRBD1. V shed 3 bases, J shed 4 bases, and the junction held 16 bases outside the gene matches. CDR1 is DFQATT and CDR2 is SNEGSKA in the germline V gene (reference sequence). There are 17 residues in the CDR3. The CDR3 DNA reads as TGCAGTGCTAGCCGTGTCAGGACAGGGTCGGTCGGCTATGGCTACACCTTC. Translating gives CSASRVRTGSVGYGYTF.

This clonotype was observed a few times. The chain uses TRBV18 and TRBJ2-3; D remains unclear. CDR1 is KGHSH, CDR2 LQKENI, per germline. Trimming pared 2 bases from V and 3 bases from J, leaving 6 bases between. The CDR3 consists of 13 residues. The CDR3 bases are TGTGCCAGCTCACCAGGAACTACAGATACGCAGTATTTT. It encodes CASSPGTTDTQYF.

V usage is TRBV5-6 and J usage is TRBJ2-7; a weak D match, TRBD1 (6 bases). Per the germline V gene, CDR1 is SGHDT and CDR2 is YYEEEE. CDR3 length: 13 amino acids. V lost 6 bases and J lost 2, with 12 bases in between. The CDR3 protein is CASTLRGAYEQYF. The CDR3 DNA reads as TGTGCCAGCACCCTCAGGGGAGCCTACGAGCAGTACTTC.

The chain's CDR3 is CASSVSRAGELFF. CDR3 sequence (DNA): TGTGCCAGCAGCGTAAGCAGGGCCGGGGAGCTGTTTTTT. The chain joins TRBV9 to TRBJ2-2, with a tentative D call TRBD1 (5 bases). The CDR3 is 13 residues long. V lost 1 base to trimming and J lost 6 bases, with 7 bases between them. The germline V gene encodes CDR1 SGDLS and CDR2 YYNGEE.

The V gene is TRBV11-2, the J gene TRBJ1-5, with no clear D. The germline V gene encodes CDR1 SGHAT and CDR2 FQNNGV. This CDR3 has 14 residues. The V end lost 5 bases, the J end lost 2 bases, and 10 bases lay between the germline ends. CDR3 amino acids: CASSPGPGNQPQHF. CDR3 in DNA: TGTGCCAGCAGCCCCGGGCCCGGCAATCAGCCCCAGCATTTT. Full variable domain (outside the CDR3, taken from reference TRBV11-2 and TRBJ1-5): EAGVAQSPRYKIIEKRQSVAFWCNPISGHATLYWYQQILGQGPKLLIQFQNNGVVDDSQLPKDRFSAERLKGVDSTLKIQPAKLEDSAVYLCASSPGPGNQPQHFGDGTRLSIL.

The rearrangement joins TRBV9 to TRBJ1-1; D call uncertain. Germline assignment: CDR1 SGDLS and CDR2 YYNGEE. The CDR3 is made up of 14 amino acids. V gave up 0 bases and J gave up 1 base, with 7 bases separating them. For the CDR3, the DNA is TGTGCCAGCAGCGTAGATTGGGGGAACACTGAAGCTTTCTTT. It translates to CASSVDWGNTEAFF.

The J gene is TRBJ2-4, the V gene TRBV19; D gene uncertain. This CDR3 has 13 residues. Germline values: CDR1 LNHDA, CDR2 SQIVND (reference sequence). Between the trimmed V and J ends, which lost 11 bases and 3 bases, there was a span of 14 bases. CDR3 residues: CASNERFKNIQYF. In DNA, the CDR3 is TGTGCCTCAAACGAGAGGTTCAAAAACATTCAGTACTTC.

The chain is built from TRBV7-9 and TRBJ2-3; D is perhaps TRBD2 (5 bases). The germline V gene encodes CDR1 SEHNR and CDR2 FQNEAQ (reference sequence). The CDR3 is 16 amino acids. V lost 1 base to trimming and J lost 1 base, with 12 bases between them. The CDR3 protein is CASSLVEGIRTDTQYF. DNA of the CDR3: TGTGCCAGCAGCTTAGTAGAGGGTATTCGCACAGATACGCAGTATTTT.

V gene TRBV28 combines with J gene TRBJ1-5; 7 bases agree with TRBD1. Germline V gives CDR1 MDHEN, CDR2 SYDVKM. V trimming: 7 bases; J trimming: 3 bases; junction bases outside the gene matches: 6. The CDR3 length is 14 residues. For the CDR3, the DNA is TGTGCCAGCAAATTCAGGGGGGACAATCAGCCCCAGCATTTT. Its protein product is CASKFRGDNQPQHF.

This clonotype was found a few times. The chain links TRBV6-2 or TRBV6-3 to TRBJ1-5; 7 bases are a match to TRBD1. J was trimmed by 3 bases and V by 2 bases; bases with no gene match: 7. The CDR3 length is 16 residues. Germline V gives CDR1 MNHEY, CDR2 SVGEGT. This chain's CDR3 is CASSYRGTDNNQPQHF. CDR3 nucleotide sequence: TGTGCCAGCAGTTACAGGGGGACAGACAACAATCAGCCCCAGCATTTT.

The chain has TRBV14 and TRBJ1-2; weak D call: TRBD1 (6 bases). Germline CDR1 reads SGHDN; CDR2 reads FVKESK. This CDR3 spans 14 amino acids. Trimming shortened V by 0 bases and J by 7 bases, and 12 bases separated the two germline ends. Here the CDR3 DNA reads TGTGCCAGCAGCCAAGATCATGGGGGCTCTGGCTACACCTTC. Protein sequence: CASSQDHGGSGYTF.

V usage is TRBV20-1 and J usage is TRBJ1-2; D may be TRBD1 (6 bases). Trimming took off 5 bases at V and 8 bases at J, with 15 bases between the two ends. The CDR3 extends over 12 amino acids. Germline loops: CDR1 DFQATT, CDR2 SNEGSKA (reference sequence). The CDR3 DNA is TGCAGTGCTGTATCAGGGGAAAGGGGCTACACCTTC. As protein: CSAVSGERGYTF.

The chain is built from TRBV20-1 and TRBJ2-2; 11 bases are shared with TRBD2. J was trimmed by 6 bases and V by 5 bases; bases with no gene match: 14. CDR3 size: 17 residues. Germline-derived CDR1 and CDR2 are DFQATT and SNEGSKA (reference sequence). The CDR3, as DNA: TGCAGTGCTCGCAGCCTGTCACTAGCGGGAGAGTCCGGGGAGCTGTTTTTT. It encodes CSARSLSLAGESGELFF.

This rearrangement joins TRBV6-1 to TRBJ2-7, with 8 bases aligning to TRBD1. V gave up 3 bases and J gave up 5 bases; unmatched junction bases: 6. The V gene's germline CDR1 is MNHNS and CDR2 SASEGT. The CDR3 is 14 residues long. The DNA for the CDR3 is TGTGCCAGCAGTGAGGCAGGGGGCAGGAACGAGCAGTACTTC. This translates into CASSEAGGRNEQYF.

This chain links TRBV6-1 with TRBJ2-7; 11 nucleotides agree with TRBD1. Germline CDR1 reads MNHNS; CDR2 reads SASEGT. V dropped 6 bases and J dropped 2; count of bases not matched to a gene: 6. CDR3 length equals 15 residues. The CDR3 region is CASSSEGQGAYEQYF. The CDR3 bases are TGTGCCAGCAGCAGCGAGGGACAGGGGGCCTACGAGCAGTACTTC.

The rearrangement uses TRBV2 and TRBJ2-3; no firm D call. With 4 bases removed from V and 2 bases from J, the gap between germline ends came to 10 bases. Germline CDR1 SNHLY, CDR2 FYNNEI. The CDR3 sequence is 14 residues long. CDR3 sequence reads: CASSVGLVTDTQYF. CDR3 coding DNA: TGTGCCAGCAGTGTCGGCCTTGTCACAGATACGCAGTATTTT. The whole variable domain, remainder taken from reference TRBV2 and TRBJ2-3, is EPEVTQTPSHQVTQMGQEVILRCVPISNHLYFYWYRQILGQKVEFLVSFYNNEISEKSEIFDDQFSVERPDGSNFTLKIRSTKLEDSAMYFCASSVGLVTDTQYFGPGTRLTVL.

Only a few counts were recorded for this clonotype. This chain uses TRBV6-2 or TRBV6-3 with TRBJ1-1; the D gene is possibly TRBD1 (6 bases). The CDR3 loop spans 14 amino acids. Germline V gene sequence: CDR1 MNHEY, CDR2 SVGEGT. The V gene lost 6 bases and the J gene lost 7 bases, with 18 bases spanning the gap. CDR3 in amino acids: CASRTIRGGIEAFF. CDR3 sequence (DNA): TGTGCCAGCAGGACAATCAGGGGAGGGATTGAAGCTTTCTTT.

This sequence joins TRBV7-9 and TRBJ2-3; D is uncertain. The CDR3 length is 12 residues. In germline, CDR1 is SEHNR, CDR2 FQNEAQ (reference sequence). The ends were cut back, 2 bases at V and 6 bases at J, with 6 bases in the middle. The CDR3 is CASSLSRDTQYF. The CDR3, as DNA: TGTGCCAGCAGCTTAAGTCGGGATACGCAGTATTTT.

This clonotype was picked up a small number of times. This sequence joins TRBV15 and TRBJ1-2; D uncertain. V was shortened by 2 bases and J by 6 bases, with 13 bases between the two germline ends. Germline V lookup: CDR1 LNHNV, CDR2 YYDKDF (reference sequence). The length of the CDR3 is 14 residues. The CDR3 region is CATSRLEAPHGYTF. CDR3 DNA: TGTGCCACCAGCAGACTTGAGGCGCCCCATGGCTACACCTTC.

This clonotype was seen a few times. V usage is TRBV12-3 or TRBV12-4 and J usage is TRBJ1-1; D gene ambiguous. The CDR3 contains 14 residues. V shed 1 base and J shed 11 bases, with 17 bases lying between them. DNA of the CDR3: TGTGCCAGCAGTTTAGAGGGCCAGCGGGGTGAGGCTTTCTTT. Translation: CASSLEGQRGEAFF.

This clonotype was recorded a few times. The chain couples TRBV7-2 to TRBJ2-7; D possibly uses TRBD1 or TRBD2 (5 bases each). CDR1 and CDR2 from the germline V gene are SGHTA and FQGNSA. The CDR3 runs 13 residues. V shed 3 bases and J shed 7 bases, with 13 bases lying between them. This chain's CDR3 is CASSFTGTGEQYF. The DNA for the CDR3 is TGTGCCAGCAGCTTTACCGGGACCGGGGAGCAGTACTTC.

The V gene is TRBV2, the J gene TRBJ1-5; D gene ambiguous. This CDR3 has 15 residues. The V end was cut by 8 bases, the J end by 0 bases, with 14 bases between. Per the germline V gene, CDR1 is SNHLY and CDR2 is FYNNEI. CDR3 amino acids: CASRREGYSNQPQHF. In DNA form, the CDR3 reads TGTGCCAGCCGACGAGAGGGTTATAGCAATCAGCCCCAGCATTTT.

There are a few counts of this clonotype. V and J are TRBV6-5 and TRBJ2-3; TRBD2 matches at 16 bases. CDR1 is MNHEY, CDR2 SVGAGI, per germline. The J segment lost 11 bases and the V segment lost 2 bases, leaving 7 bases of the junction unmatched. The CDR3 is 16 residues long. The CDR3 loop reads CASSYLGTSGGARQYF. CDR3 nucleotides: TGTGCCAGCAGTTACCTCGGGACTAGCGGGGGGGCGCGGCAGTATTTT.

This chain connects TRBV28 to TRBJ1-5, with D uncertain. V gave up 2 bases and J gave up 3 bases, with 14 bases separating them. The CDR3 sequence is 16 residues long. Germline loops: CDR1 MDHEN, CDR2 SYDVKM. This CDR3 is CASSLISGSTNQPQHF. CDR3 nucleotides: TGTGCCAGCAGTTTAATAAGTGGGTCCACCAATCAGCCCCAGCATTTT.

There are a few counts of this clonotype. The chain recombines TRBV4-1 with TRBJ2-1, with D possibly matching TRBD2 (5 bases). The length of the CDR3 is 16 residues. The germline gives CDR1 MGHRA, CDR2 YSYEKL. Trimming took off 5 bases at V and 0 bases at J, with 14 bases between the two ends. The CDR3 sequence is CASSKGMAGSYNEQFF. The CDR3 bases are TGCGCCAGCAGCAAGGGCATGGCGGGCTCCTACAATGAGCAGTTCTTC.

This clonotype has only a few counts. The chain joins TRBV10-1 to TRBJ1-1; D remains unclear. The CDR3 length is 15 residues. Germline loops: CDR1 WNHNN, CDR2 SYGVQD (reference sequence). Trimming left V 3 bases short and J 1 base short, with 12 bases between. The CDR3 spells CASSEGGITNTEAFF. CDR3 sequence (DNA): TGCGCCAGCAGTGAAGGCGGAATAACGAACACTGAAGCTTTCTTT.

The chain links TRBV10-3 to TRBJ2-3; 10 nucleotides line up with TRBD2. In germline, CDR1 is ENHRY, CDR2 SYGVKD. The CDR3 loop spans 17 amino acids. Unmatched junction bases numbered 6, after V lost 3 bases and J lost 0 bases. Here the CDR3 reads CAISDSPSGGSTDTQYF. DNA for the CDR3: TGTGCCATCAGTGATTCGCCTAGCGGGGGTAGCACAGATACGCAGTATTTT.

The gene calls are TRBV29-1 and TRBJ2-1, with 11 nucleotides matching TRBD2. Per the germline V gene, CDR1 is SQVTM and CDR2 is ANQGSEA. The CDR3 extends over 16 amino acids. Losses at the gene ends were 8 bases for V and 4 bases for J; bases not matched to a gene: 13. As DNA, the CDR3 is TGCAGCCCATTATACTCCACTAGCGGGAGTTACAATGAGCAGTTCTTC. This codes for CSPLYSTSGSYNEQFF.

The chain links TRBV7-9 to TRBJ2-1, with a possible D match to TRBD2 (6 bases). Trimming stripped 5 bases from V and 6 bases from J, with 20 bases between. The CDR3 consists of 16 residues. Germline assignment: CDR1 SEHNR and CDR2 FQNEAQ (reference sequence). CDR3 in amino acids: CASSPSGMGRGNEQFF. CDR3 sequence (DNA): TGTGCCAGCAGCCCGTCCGGGATGGGGCGGGGCAATGAGCAGTTCTTC.

This clonotype has more than one count but fewer than ten. V gene TRBV9 combines with J gene TRBJ2-1; 10 bases fit TRBD2. This CDR3 region has 15 residues. With 4 bases clipped from V and 11 bases from J, the junction kept 12 bases outside the gene matches. The germline V gene has CDR1 SGDLS and CDR2 YYNGEE. DNA for the CDR3: TGTGCCAGCAGCCCTGAGGTAGCGGGAGGATCCCAGCAGTTCTTC. Protein: CASSPEVAGGSQQFF.

For the CDR3, the DNA is TGTGCCAGTAGTATCACGAAGAACACCATATATTTT. Its translation is CASSITKNTIYF. This rearrangement joins TRBV19 to TRBJ1-3; D is unresolved. The CDR3 loop spans 12 amino acids. Trimming took 3 bases from V and 7 from J, leaving 7 bases between them. The germline CDR1 and CDR2 sequences are LNHDA and SQIVND (reference sequence).